This T cell receptor beta chain was recovered during a study of cytomegalovirus exposure and HLA in healthy donors. As for this clone: The antigen is undetermined.

The study, taken as a whole, reports: Immune exposure was documented only through CMV serostatus. Earlier analysis yielded a pattern in which most TCR beta V segments were productive about 87% or about 30% of the time. Evidence from a later analysis indicated that most CMV-associated TCR beta chains looked HLA-restricted.

The PCR ran on 60 Vbeta and 13 Jbeta primers. The repertoire was sequenced with immunoSEQ multiplex PCR; TCRdb's copy has only in-frame clones and lacks some. The sample records roughly 120,000 clones, 70% to 80% being singletons. The germline gives CDR1 KGHSH, CDR2 LQKENI. The CDR3 spans 16 residues. V dropped 1 base and J dropped 5 bases, with 15 bases sitting between them. Source material: PBMCs. This receptor was obtained from a man between 45 and 60 years old in good health and CMV-seronegative. The chain joins TRBV18 to TRBJ1-5; D unresolved. CDR3 in DNA: TGTGCCAGCTCACCACGTCAGGTGCAATTCGATCAGCCCCAGCATTTT. It is translated as CASSPRQVQFDQPQHF.